Following are 6 T cell receptor beta chains from one sample sequenced in a study of blood T cell repertoires in COVID-19. Using immunoSEQ multiplex PCR, the repertoire was profiled, and TCRdb retains in-frame clones only, with some absent. The sample has 95,000 to 100,000 clones; 85% to 95% are singletons. The specimen was peripheral blood. These receptors were taken from a man aged 50 to 59 with active COVID-19.

The rearrangement joins TRBV2 to TRBJ1-6; possibly TRBD1 for D (5 bases). Germline V gene data show CDR1 as SNHLY and CDR2 as FYNNEI. The CDR3 is 16 residues long. The V and J ends lost 3 bases and 0 bases respectively, with 9 bases between them. The CDR3 DNA is TGTGCCAGCAGTGACCGACAGCGCTCCTATAATTCACCCCTCCACTTT. The encoded protein is CASSDRQRSYNSPLHF.

The chain is built from TRBV9 and TRBJ2-1; no clear D gene. Germline CDR1 and CDR2: SGDLS and YYNGEE. CDR3 length: 18 residues. The V end was cut by 3 bases, the J end by 0 bases, with 19 bases between. CDR3 sequence (DNA): TGTGCCAGCAGCGGGGCTACCACTTTCGAGAGCTCCTACAATGAGCAGTTCTTC. This sequence encodes CASSGATTFESSYNEQFF. The full variable domain, its missing parts supplied by reference TRBV9 and TRBJ2-1, is DSGVTQTPKHLITATGQRVTLRCSPRSGDLSVYWYQQSLDQGLQFLIQYYNGEERAKGNILERFSAQQFPDLHSELNLSSLELGDSALYFCASSGATTFESSYNEQFFGPGTRLTVL.

CDR3 in amino acids: CAWGTGGSTDTQYF. The CDR3 region has the DNA TGTGCCTGGGGGACAGGGGGTAGCACAGATACGCAGTATTTT. The V and J genes are TRBV30 and TRBJ2-3; 11 bases fit TRBD1. Per the germline V gene, CDR1 is GTSNPN and CDR2 is SVGIG (reference sequence). V lost 5 bases, J lost 0 bases, and 1 base stayed unmatched. CDR3 length equals 14 residues.

The rearrangement joins TRBV20-1 to TRBJ2-7; 10 bases match TRBD2. The CDR3 extends over 17 amino acids. Trimming cost V 3 bases and J 1 base; bases outside gene matches: 12. Germline V gives CDR1 DFQATT, CDR2 SNEGSKA (reference sequence). CDR3 nucleotides: TGCAGTGCTAGTAAGCGGGAGGGCCTTATTCATTCCTACGAGCAGTACTTC. This codes for CSASKREGLIHSYEQYF.

This CDR3 is CSVEMTGPSYEQYF. CDR3 sequence (DNA): TGCAGCGTTGAAATGACAGGACCATCCTACGAGCAGTACTTC. J is TRBJ2-7 and V is TRBV29-1, with D possibly matching TRBD1 (6 bases). The V end was cut by 2 bases, the J end by 1 base, with 12 bases between. The CDR3 spans 14 residues. Germline CDR1 reads SQVTM; CDR2 reads ANQGSEA.

The J gene is TRBJ2-5, the V gene TRBV28; perhaps TRBD2 as D (5 bases). V was pared by 5 bases and J by 4 bases, with 11 bases between. This CDR3 has 13 amino acids. Germline lookup yields CDR1 MDHEN and CDR2 SYDVKM. The CDR3 spells CASSPGRIETQYF. The CDR3, as DNA: TGTGCCAGCAGTCCGGGAAGGATAGAGACCCAGTACTTC.